This T cell receptor beta chain appears in the sequencing data of a study of cytomegalovirus exposure and HLA in healthy donors. Donors likely had unrecorded immune exposures despite being nominally healthy when sampled. As concerns this clone: The antigen is not known.

A multiplex PCR was run with 60 Vbeta primers and 13 Jbeta primers. Per the authors' pipeline: In a later analysis, 79 million or so unique TCR beta chains included roughly 11 million shared by two or more donors. The protocol was immunoSEQ multiplex PCR, while the TCRdb copy is restricted to in-frame clones and leaves out a portion. The DNA was the basis for D and trimming; V, J and clone size are from that table. The sample includes about 160,000 clones, roughly 83% of them seen just once. Study conclusions and caveats: Overall, approximately 150 TCR beta chains were annotated as cytomegalovirus-associated. Several of the most significant clusters appeared linked to common viral pathogens, based on a later analysis.

The source is a boy under 10 years old in good health and CMV-seronegative. Sequencing input: PBMCs.

CDR3 nucleotides: TGTGCCGATTTCGTGCAGGGGCCTAACTATGGCTACACCTTC. Its translation is CADFVQGPNYGYTF. The chain links TRBV21-1 to TRBJ1-2; whether TRBD1, the table's D call, matches the DNA was not checked. TRBV21-1 is labeled a pseudogene. The CDR3 totals 14 residues.